The T cell receptor (beta chain) described here comes from a study of tumor and adjacent non-tumor tissue in lung cancer. TCRbeta libraries were built with three rounds of nested PCR, modified from ARM-PCR. One entry per CDR3 protein results from TCRdb running MiXCR on the multiplex PCR reads. The table lists around 100,000 distinct CDR3 sequences, roughly two thirds of them singletons. This clonotype has just a few counts. Its antigen is currently unknown. Overall study results and limits: Top 100 clones took a larger repertoire share in normal lung. TCR diversity was significantly greater in tumor than normal lung tissue.

No cell sorting was done before RNA was extracted from the tissue. The normal lung tissue was taken more than 3 cm from the tumor edge. This CDR3 is 14 amino acids long. The germline V gene has CDR1 SGHRS and CDR2 YFSETQ. J was trimmed by 5 bases and V by 6 bases; bases with no gene match: 10. Sequenced: distant non-tumor lung tissue. The origin of this receptor is a man under 40 with non-small cell lung cancer. The chain combines TRBV5-1 with TRBJ2-5, with TRBD2 matching over 7 bases. CDR3 region: CASTWTSSGETQYF. Here the CDR3 DNA reads TGCGCCAGCACCTGGACTAGTTCGGGGGAGACCCAGTACTTC.